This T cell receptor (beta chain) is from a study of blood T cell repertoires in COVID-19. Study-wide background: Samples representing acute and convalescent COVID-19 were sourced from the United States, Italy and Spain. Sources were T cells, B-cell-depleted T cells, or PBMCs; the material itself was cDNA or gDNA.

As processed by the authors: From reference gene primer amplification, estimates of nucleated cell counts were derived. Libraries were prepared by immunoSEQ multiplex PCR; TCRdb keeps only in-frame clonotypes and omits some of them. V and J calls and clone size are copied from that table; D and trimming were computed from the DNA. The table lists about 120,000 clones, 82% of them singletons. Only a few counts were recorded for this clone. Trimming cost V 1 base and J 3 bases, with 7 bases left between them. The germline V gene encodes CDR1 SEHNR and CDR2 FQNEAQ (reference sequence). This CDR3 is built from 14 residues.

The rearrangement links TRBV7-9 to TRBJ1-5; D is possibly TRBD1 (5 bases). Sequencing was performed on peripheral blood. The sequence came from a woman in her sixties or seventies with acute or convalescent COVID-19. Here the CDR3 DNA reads TGTGCCAGCAGCTTAGGGGGCGCCAATCAGCCCCAGCATTTT. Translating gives CASSLGGANQPQHF. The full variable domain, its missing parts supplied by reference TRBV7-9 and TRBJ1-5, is DTGVSQNPRHKITKRGQNVTFRCDPISEHNRLYWYRQTLGQGPEFLTYFQNEAQLEKSRLLSDRFSAERPKGSFSTLEIQRTEQGDSAMYLCASSLGGANQPQHFGDGTRLSIL.